This T cell receptor (beta chain) was recovered during a study of blood T cell repertoires in COVID-19. About the research overall: The United States, Italy and Spain supplied acute and convalescent COVID-19 samples.

Looked up from germline, CDR1 is MGHRA and CDR2 is YSYEKL. This CDR3 contains 12 residues. Trimming took off 3 bases at V and 4 bases at J, with 4 bases between the two ends. The repertoire was sequenced with immunoSEQ multiplex PCR; TCRdb's copy has only in-frame clones and lacks some. Among about 96,000 clones, around 80% were seen once, and the ten largest hold 8% to 9%. The V call is TRBV4-1, the J call TRBJ1-5; D not certain. This TCR was recovered from a man aged 50-59 years who had recovered from COVID-19. The sequenced material came from peripheral blood. DNA of the CDR3: TGCGCCAGCAGCCACCTTAATCAGCCCCAGCATTTT. Translation: CASSHLNQPQHF.